The present T cell receptor (beta chain) was sequenced within a study of T cells in Graves' hyperthyroidism and ophthalmopathy. The V gene's germline CDR1 is SQVTM and CDR2 ANQGSEA. This CDR3 spans 13 amino acids. V was clipped by 6 bases and J by 3 bases; unmatched bases: 3. For the diagnoses, clinical symptoms, serum thyroxine and TRAb, thyroid ultrasound and orbital computed tomography were used. TCR beta CDR3 regions were amplified from RNA. The TCR CDR3 first-round RT-PCR relied on the HTBI primer set. Using its own MiXCR run on the multiplex PCR reads, TCRdb lists one record per CDR3 protein. Here the sample spans approximately 400,000 distinct CDR3 sequences, roughly 25% being singletons.

The receptor comes from a man in his forties or fifties with Graves' hyperthyroidism. The chain has TRBV29-1 and TRBJ1-1; 11 bases map to TRBD1. The sample taken for sequencing was blood. DNA of the CDR3: TGCAGCGTCCGGGACAGGGGGGACACTGAAGCTTTCTTT. It translates to CSVRDRGDTEAFF.